This T cell receptor (beta chain) is drawn from a study of T-cell reconstitution after alpha-beta-depleted transplantation in children. Germline trimming cut 2 bases from V and 3 bases from J; bases unmatched to any gene: 0. Germline lookup yields CDR1 LNHNV and CDR2 YYDKDF (reference sequence). The CDR3 sequence is 15 residues long. Researchers prepared the TCRbeta library using unique molecular identifiers, the study reports. In TCRdb, the PCR reads were re-called with MiXCR into one record per CDR3 protein. The table lists 450,000 to 600,000 distinct CDR3 sequences, roughly 33% of them singletons.

The clonotype comes from a human donor who donated a stem cell graft to a child with aplastic anemia. The gene calls are TRBV15 and TRBJ2-2; 10 bases fit TRBD2. The material sequenced was PBMCs from the stem cell graft donor, taken from the stem cell graft. This chain's CDR3 is CATSRLAGDTGELFF. For the CDR3, the DNA is TGTGCCACCAGCAGACTAGCGGGAGACACCGGGGAGCTGTTTTTT.